The rows below give T cell receptor beta chains drawn from one sample of a study of T-cell memory formation after mild COVID-19. Each CDR3 protein gets one entry after TCRdb re-called the 5' RACE reads with MiXCR. The sample gives about 130,000 distinct CDR3 sequences, roughly 6.2% of which show up once; 2% to 2.5% is in the top ten. Input material: PBMCs or a T cell subset sorted from them (not recorded which). The receptors derive from an adult woman who had mild COVID-19 (a few samples of this study predate the infection). Cell type and time point are not known. Each CDR3 is given with its conserved first and last residue. The order of the fields is D gene, V gene, clone size, J gene, CDR3 protein, CDR3 DNA. D genes are given only for firm matches. Size values are once, few and many counts, or a class for expanded clones, and some rows have none.

d_gene: TRBD2
v_gene: TRBV20-1
abundance: many
j_gene: TRBJ2-4
CDR3aa: CSARDPMTSADLAKNIQYF
CDR3nt: TGCAGTGCTAGAGATCCCATGACTAGCGCCGATCTAGCCAAAAACATTCAGTACTTC

d_gene: .
v_gene: TRBV5-1
abundance: few
j_gene: TRBJ1-1
CDR3aa: CASSREQNTEAFF
CDR3nt: TGCGCCAGCAGCCGAGAGCAGAACACTGAAGCTTTCTTT

d_gene: .
v_gene: TRBV5-1
abundance: many
j_gene: TRBJ1-1
CDR3aa: CASSLDRADTEAFF
CDR3nt: TGCGCCAGCAGCTTGGACAGGGCGGACACTGAAGCTTTCTTT

d_gene: .
v_gene: TRBV7-3
abundance: many
j_gene: TRBJ2-4
CDR3aa: CASSLTGAAKNIQYF
CDR3nt: TGTGCCAGCAGCTTAACGGGGGCGGCCAAAAACATTCAGTACTTC

d_gene: .
v_gene: TRBV7-9
abundance: .
j_gene: TRBJ1-1
CDR3aa: CASRDSGGGTEAFF
CDR3nt: TGTGCCAGCAGGGATTCGGGCGGGGGAACTGAAGCTTTCTTT

d_gene: TRBD2
v_gene: TRBV5-1
abundance: .
j_gene: TRBJ2-1
CDR3aa: CASSIQLSGGGSEQFF
CDR3nt: TGCGCCAGCAGCATCCAACTGAGCGGGGGAGGCAGTGAGCAGTTCTTC

d_gene: TRBD2
v_gene: TRBV9
abundance: few
j_gene: TRBJ2-2
CDR3aa: CASSILTSGSTGELFF
CDR3nt: TGTGCCAGCAGCATACTGACTAGCGGGAGCACCGGGGAGCTGTTTTTT

d_gene: .
v_gene: TRBV19
abundance: few
j_gene: TRBJ1-1
CDR3aa: CACHTNTEAFF
CDR3nt: TGTGCCTGTCACACGAACACTGAAGCTTTCTTT

d_gene: TRBD1
v_gene: TRBV29-1
abundance: .
j_gene: TRBJ1-3
CDR3aa: CSVETGTVGNTIYF
CDR3nt: TGCAGCGTTGAGACCGGGACAGTTGGAAACACCATATATTTT

d_gene: .
v_gene: TRBV5-1
abundance: .
j_gene: TRBJ1-6
CDR3aa: CASSWADDSPLHF
CDR3nt: TGCGCCAGCAGCTGGGCGGACGATTCACCCCTCCACTTT

d_gene: TRBD2
v_gene: TRBV6-4
abundance: many
j_gene: TRBJ2-1
CDR3aa: CASSARWERGEGEQFF
CDR3nt: TGTGCCAGCAGCGCCCGTTGGGAGCGGGGGGAGGGTGAGCAGTTCTTC

d_gene: .
v_gene: TRBV12-3/TRBV12-4
abundance: many
j_gene: TRBJ1-1
CDR3aa: CASRASVNTEAFF
CDR3nt: TGTGCCAGCAGAGCCTCGGTGAACACTGAAGCTTTCTTT

d_gene: TRBD1
v_gene: TRBV6-6
abundance: few
j_gene: TRBJ1-3
CDR3aa: CASSDGTGGNSGNTIYF
CDR3nt: TGTGCCAGCAGTGACGGGACAGGGGGCAACTCTGGAAACACCATATATTTT

d_gene: .
v_gene: TRBV7-8
abundance: few
j_gene: TRBJ1-5
CDR3aa: CASSPRPGRNQPQHF
CDR3nt: TGTGCCAGCAGCCCCCGCCCGGGACGTAATCAGCCCCAGCATTTT

d_gene: .
v_gene: TRBV2
abundance: .
j_gene: TRBJ2-2
CDR3aa: CASSVWRNTGELFF
CDR3nt: TGTGCCAGCAGTGTGTGGAGGAACACCGGGGAGCTGTTTTTT

d_gene: .
v_gene: TRBV7-6
abundance: .
j_gene: TRBJ2-1
CDR3aa: CASSLGNRASYNEQFF
CDR3nt: TGTGCCAGCAGCTTAGGAAACAGGGCCAGCTACAATGAGCAGTTCTTC

d_gene: .
v_gene: TRBV6-1
abundance: .
j_gene: TRBJ1-3
CDR3aa: CASTPLTATSGNTIYF
CDR3nt: TGTGCCAGCACCCCTCTGACAGCCACGTCTGGAAACACCATATATTTT

d_gene: .
v_gene: TRBV12-3/TRBV12-4
abundance: many
j_gene: TRBJ2-1
CDR3aa: CASSPRGSSYNEQFF
CDR3nt: TGTGCCAGCAGCCCTCGGGGGAGCTCCTACAATGAGCAGTTCTTC

d_gene: TRBD1
v_gene: TRBV6-5
abundance: .
j_gene: TRBJ1-5
CDR3aa: CASSPGQRNQPQHF
CDR3nt: TGTGCCAGCAGCCCGGGACAGCGCAATCAGCCCCAGCATTTT

d_gene: .
v_gene: TRBV6-5
abundance: few
j_gene: TRBJ1-2
CDR3aa: CASKAATNYGYTF
CDR3nt: TGTGCCAGCAAAGCCGCAACTAACTATGGCTACACCTTC

d_gene: .
v_gene: TRBV7-9
abundance: many
j_gene: TRBJ2-1
CDR3aa: CASSLVTGVGEQFF
CDR3nt: TGTGCCAGCAGCTTAGTCACGGGAGTTGGTGAGCAGTTCTTC

d_gene: TRBD1
v_gene: TRBV12-3/TRBV12-4
abundance: many
j_gene: TRBJ1-4
CDR3aa: CASSFSRGIEKLFF
CDR3nt: TGTGCCAGCAGTTTTTCCAGGGGGATTGAAAAACTGTTTTTT

d_gene: TRBD2
v_gene: TRBV7-2
abundance: .
j_gene: TRBJ2-5
CDR3aa: CASSLGLAGGPQETQYF
CDR3nt: TGTGCCAGCAGTCTGGGACTAGCGGGGGGGCCCCAAGAGACCCAGTACTTC

d_gene: TRBD1
v_gene: TRBV20-1
abundance: many
j_gene: TRBJ1-2
CDR3aa: CSASPQGQGDYGYTF
CDR3nt: TGCAGTGCTAGTCCTCAGGGACAGGGGGACTATGGCTACACCTTC

d_gene: .
v_gene: TRBV9
abundance: medium-sized
j_gene: TRBJ2-5
CDR3aa: CASSVLWGETQYF
CDR3nt: TGTGCCAGCAGCGTACTGTGGGGGGAGACCCAGTACTTC

d_gene: .
v_gene: TRBV12-3/TRBV12-4
abundance: .
j_gene: TRBJ1-2
CDR3aa: CASSLRRAGNGYTF
CDR3nt: TGTGCCAGCAGTTTAAGACGGGCGGGAAATGGCTACACCTTC

d_gene: TRBD2
v_gene: TRBV5-1
abundance: few
j_gene: TRBJ2-3
CDR3aa: CASSLSPLAGGSDTQYF
CDR3nt: TGCGCCAGCAGCTTGTCTCCACTAGCGGGGGGGTCAGATACGCAGTATTTT

d_gene: .
v_gene: TRBV3-1
abundance: .
j_gene: TRBJ2-5
CDR3aa: CASSQVGPRQVPSRYF
CDR3nt: TGTGCCAGCAGCCAAGTAGGTCCGAGACAGGTGCCCTCCCGATACTTC

d_gene: .
v_gene: TRBV11-3
abundance: many
j_gene: TRBJ2-1
CDR3aa: CASSPYSTREQFF
CDR3nt: TGTGCCAGCAGCCCATACTCGACCCGTGAGCAGTTCTTC

d_gene: TRBD1
v_gene: TRBV5-1
abundance: .
j_gene: TRBJ1-1
CDR3aa: CASSLGQGRVETEAFF
CDR3nt: TGCGCCAGCAGCTTGGGACAGGGGAGGGTCGAGACTGAAGCTTTCTTT

d_gene: .
v_gene: TRBV3-1
abundance: few
j_gene: TRBJ2-5
CDR3aa: CASSTWTEETQYF
CDR3nt: TGTGCCAGCAGCACGTGGACGGAAGAGACCCAGTACTTC

d_gene: .
v_gene: TRBV7-8
abundance: .
j_gene: TRBJ2-3
CDR3aa: CASSLALYRGGDTQYF
CDR3nt: TGTGCCAGCAGCTTAGCGCTTTACAGGGGAGGAGATACGCAGTATTTT

d_gene: .
v_gene: TRBV29-1
abundance: few
j_gene: TRBJ1-1
CDR3aa: CSVGRGNTEAFF
CDR3nt: TGCAGCGTTGGCAGGGGGAACACTGAAGCTTTCTTT

d_gene: .
v_gene: TRBV5-6
abundance: .
j_gene: TRBJ1-1
CDR3aa: CASSLGGVQNTEAFF
CDR3nt: TGTGCCAGCAGCTTGGGCGGGGTCCAGAACACTGAAGCTTTCTTT

d_gene: TRBD1
v_gene: TRBV4-1
abundance: many
j_gene: TRBJ1-4
CDR3aa: CASSHQGAVVEKLFF
CDR3nt: TGCGCCAGCAGCCACCAGGGGGCGGTCGTGGAAAAACTGTTTTTT

d_gene: TRBD2
v_gene: TRBV12-3/TRBV12-4
abundance: .
j_gene: TRBJ2-1
CDR3aa: CASSSPLRTSGRGGEQFF
CDR3nt: TGTGCCAGCAGCTCCCCCCTCCGGACTAGCGGGAGGGGAGGTGAGCAGTTCTTC

d_gene: .
v_gene: TRBV15
abundance: few
j_gene: TRBJ1-1
CDR3aa: CATSRAGNTEAFF
CDR3nt: TGTGCCACCAGCAGAGCAGGGAACACTGAAGCTTTCTTT

d_gene: TRBD1
v_gene: TRBV7-9
abundance: many
j_gene: TRBJ1-5
CDR3aa: CASSSGQAPPDTQHF
CDR3nt: TGTGCCAGCAGCTCTGGACAGGCCCCTCCAGATACGCAGCATTTT

d_gene: TRBD2
v_gene: TRBV2
abundance: many
j_gene: TRBJ2-3
CDR3aa: CASSDRGGTDTQYF
CDR3nt: TGTGCCAGCAGCGACCGGGGGGGCACAGATACGCAGTATTTT

d_gene: .
v_gene: TRBV7-2
abundance: many
j_gene: TRBJ1-1
CDR3aa: CASSFWGGGTEAFF
CDR3nt: TGTGCCAGCAGCTTCTGGGGAGGCGGCACTGAAGCTTTCTTT

d_gene: .
v_gene: TRBV12-3/TRBV12-4
abundance: many
j_gene: TRBJ1-5
CDR3aa: CASTRGLYQPQHF
CDR3nt: TGTGCCAGCACCCGGGGATTGTATCAGCCCCAGCATTTT

d_gene: .
v_gene: TRBV12-3/TRBV12-4
abundance: many
j_gene: TRBJ2-7
CDR3aa: CASSLAGRGNEQYF
CDR3nt: TGTGCCAGCAGTTTGGCCGGTAGGGGCAACGAGCAGTACTTC

d_gene: TRBD1
v_gene: TRBV4-2
abundance: .
j_gene: TRBJ1-1
CDR3aa: CASSQPPDRVRTEAFF
CDR3nt: TGTGCCAGCAGCCAACCTCCTGACAGGGTTCGAACTGAAGCTTTCTTT

d_gene: .
v_gene: TRBV5-5
abundance: many
j_gene: TRBJ2-7
CDR3aa: CASSLGSVPYEQYF
CDR3nt: TGTGCCAGCAGCTTAGGATCCGTTCCCTACGAGCAGTACTTC